Each of the 2 T cell receptor beta chains below was sequenced from the same sample in a study of T cells after yellow fever vaccination. TCRdb used MiXCR to reprocess the 5' RACE reads, holding one entry per CDR3 protein. The table includes approximately 600,000 distinct CDR3 sequences, roughly an eighth detected once. Sequencing used PBMCs, obtained on the day of the yellow fever booster vaccination. Receptor source: a man younger than 45 who received the YFV17D yellow fever vaccine.

This clonotype was picked up a small number of times. This chain connects TRBV4-1 to TRBJ2-7; TRBD2 matches at 9 bases. Germline loops: CDR1 MGHRA, CDR2 YSYEKL. With 3 bases clipped from V and 2 bases from J, the junction kept 5 bases outside the gene matches. The CDR3 extends over 15 amino acids. DNA of the CDR3: TGCGCCAGCAGCCAGCGTAGCGGGAGCGCCTACGAGCAGTACTTC. Protein: CASSQRSGSAYEQYF.

This clonotype was counted once. A much larger clone sits a single nucleotide away, making a read error possible. This chain uses TRBV5-1 with TRBJ2-1; D assignment may be TRBD1 or TRBD2 (5 bases each). Germline loops: CDR1 SGHRS, CDR2 YFSETQ. The CDR3 runs 14 residues. The germline V and J ends were trimmed by 4 bases and 8 bases, with 16 bases remaining between them. This chain's CDR3 is CASSAGTITDEQFF. The CDR3 DNA sequence: TGCGCCAGCAGCGCCGGGACGATCACCGATGAGCAGTTCTTC.